This T cell receptor beta chain was sequenced for a study of T cell responses to AZD1222 COVID-19 vaccine. Overall study results and limits: Along spike, vaccine-associated CD4 TCRs were found throughout, with dominance at 160-218 and 743-854. Donors were largely white British and mainly female; clonal diversity was possibly underestimated.

This clone showed up just once. Its antigen is currently unknown. The length of the CDR3 is 12 residues. Germline CDR1 is SGHVS and CDR2 is FNYEAQ. TCRdb's table, derived via immunoSEQ multiplex PCR, lists solely in-frame clones and lacks some. The data contain roughly 93,000 clones, roughly 90% of them singletons. The source was peripheral blood, collected on day 0 of MenACWY control vaccination. The receptor comes from an adult in good health. V and J are TRBV7-6 and TRBJ1-3; D unresolved. CDR3 sequence: CASRDSGNTIYF. CDR3 in DNA: TGTGCTAGCCGGGACTCTGGAAACACCATATATTTT.